These 2 T cell receptor beta chains were all obtained from the same sample, sequenced in a study of identifying expanded T cells in peripheral blood. Repertoires were generated with immunoSEQ multiplex PCR, while TCRdb's copy carries only in-frame clones and drops some. The sample lists around 63,000 clones; around 87% were seen once. Sample: blood. The receptors stem from a person aged 18-69 years in good health.

This chain connects TRBV19 to TRBJ1-1, with TRBD1 matching 11 bases. Germline CDR1 is LNHDA and CDR2 is SQIVND (reference sequence). The CDR3 consists of 16 residues. The junction had 10 bases not matched to a gene; V was cut back by 5 bases and J by 5 bases. The CDR3 nucleotides are TGTGCCAGTAGTTACGGGACAGGGGGATTGTTGACTGAAGCTTTCTTT. Residues: CASSYGTGGLLTEAFF. The full variable domain, with the rest looked up from reference TRBV19 and TRBJ1-1, is DGGITQSPKYLFRKEGQNVTLSCEQNLNHDAMYWYRQDPGQGLRLIYYSQIVNDFQKGDIAEGYSVSREKKESFPLTVTSAQKNPTAFYLCASSYGTGGLLTEAFFGQGTRLTVV.

This chain joins TRBV5-1 and TRBJ1-5, with a possible D match to TRBD1 (6 bases). The CDR3 loop spans 15 amino acids. Trimming shortened V by 4 bases and J by 1 base, and 12 bases separated the two germline ends. Germline-derived CDR1 and CDR2 are SGHRS and YFSETQ. The CDR3 sequence is CASSPGTLSNQPQHF. The CDR3 nucleotides read TGCGCCAGCAGCCCCGGGACATTAAGCAATCAGCCCCAGCATTTT.